The present entry profiles one T cell receptor beta chain with its context. Reverse transcription of roughly 0.5 to 1 ug RNA used random hexamers. The authors amplified TCR beta CDR3 across 54 Vbeta and 13 Jbeta using immunoSEQ multiplex PCR. TCRdb analysed the immunoSEQ multiplex PCR reads with MiXCR anew, one entry per CDR3 protein. The top ten hold 0.1% to 0.15% of the sample, which has 170,000 or so distinct CDR3 sequences, 90% to 96% seen once. The TEMRA cells underwent FACS enrichment, while the CD8+ and CD4+ T cells underwent negative isolation. Germline V gene data show CDR1 as SGHTA and CDR2 as FQGNSA. The CDR3 consists of 13 residues. V was cut by 0 bases and J by 7 bases, with 6 bases left in between. These data belong to a study of CD8 T cells in Susac syndrome. Study at large: Clinically active disease was present in 5 or 6 of the sequenced Susac syndrome patients. 8 or 9 of these patients were in remission.

Specimen: CD4+ T cells from PBMCs. This TCR came from a human donor with Susac syndrome. The chain is built from TRBV7-2 and TRBJ2-2, with D unresolved. The CDR3 loop is CASSLADGGELFF. Here the CDR3 DNA reads TGTGCCAGCAGCTTAGCGGACGGCGGGGAGCTGTTTTTT.